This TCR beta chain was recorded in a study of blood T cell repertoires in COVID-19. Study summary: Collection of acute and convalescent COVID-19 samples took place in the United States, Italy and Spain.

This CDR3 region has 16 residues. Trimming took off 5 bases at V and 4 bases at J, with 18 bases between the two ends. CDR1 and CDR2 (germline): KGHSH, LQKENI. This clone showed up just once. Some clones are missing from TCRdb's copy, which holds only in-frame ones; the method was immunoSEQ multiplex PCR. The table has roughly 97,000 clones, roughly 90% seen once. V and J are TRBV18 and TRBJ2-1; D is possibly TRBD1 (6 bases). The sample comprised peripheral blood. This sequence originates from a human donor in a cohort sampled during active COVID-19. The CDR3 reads CASSISVQGSYNEQFF. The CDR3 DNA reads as TGTGCCAGCTCAATTAGCGTACAGGGATCTTACAATGAGCAGTTCTTC.